This T cell receptor (beta chain) was captured by sequencing in a study of metastatic and nonmetastatic thyroid tumors. For the study at large: Malignant and benign thyroid patients had repertoires compared in peripheral blood and tumor or nodule tissue. Findings and limits, study-wide: Compared with benign nodules, malignant thyroid tumors were reported to have significantly higher TCR beta diversity in both blood and tumor.

TCRdb re-clonotyped the PCR reads through MiXCR. The table records approximately 90,000 clones, around 9.1% of them present only once. This clone was detected ten times or more. As yet, its antigen is unknown. Every patient underwent thyroid surgery untreated. Sequencing was done on a sample of blood. This sequence originates from a female donor with papillary thyroid cancer or a benign thyroid nodule (not recorded which). Some clones in this sample may be carry-over from other donors' samples.

The CDR3 protein is CASTPRGNTEAFF. The CDR3 nucleotides are TGTGCCAGCACCCCCCGGGGGAACACTGAAGCTTTCTTT. The rearrangement links TRBV12-3 or TRBV12-4 to TRBJ1-1; D gene ambiguous. Trimming took 7 bases from V and 1 from J, leaving 10 bases between them. The CDR3 has 13 amino acids.